The 17 T cell receptor beta chains in this list originate from one sample, sequenced in a study of technical replicates of blood from a handful of donors. Sequenced by immunoSEQ multiplex PCR; TCRdb stores in-frame clones only, minus some. Here the sample spans tens of thousands of clones, over 85% being singletons. Sequencing was carried out using PBMCs. The origin of the receptors is a human donor in good health. Some clones in this sample may be carry-over from other donors' samples.

The V gene is TRBV7-3, the J gene TRBJ1-6; TRBD1 agrees at 8 bases. The germline CDR1 and CDR2 sequences are SGHTA and FQGTGA. The CDR3 is made up of 15 amino acids. J lost 10 bases, V lost 6 bases, and 11 bases had no gene match. The CDR3 reads CASRQRQGKASPLHF. Written as DNA, the CDR3 is TGTGCCAGCAGACAGAGACAGGGGAAAGCCTCACCCCTCCACTTT. Complete variable domain (other parts from reference TRBV7-3 and TRBJ1-6): GAGVSQTPSNKVTEKGKYVELRCDPISGHTALYWYRQSLGQGPEFLIYFQGTGAADDSGLPNDRFFAVRPEGSVSTLKIQRTERGDSAVYLCASRQRQGKASPLHFGNGTRLTVT.

CDR3 coding DNA: TGTGCCTGGAAACGGAGCGGGAGATCCTATGAGCAGTTCTTC. Protein product: CAWKRSGRSYEQFF. The chain recombines TRBV30 with TRBJ2-1, with TRBD2 matching 8 bases. The CDR3 sequence is 14 residues long. V trimming: 4 bases; J trimming: 8 bases; junction bases outside the gene matches: 10. Germline CDR1 GTSNPN, CDR2 SVGIG (reference sequence).

V gene TRBV11-3 combines with J gene TRBJ2-3; 7 bases agree with TRBD2. The CDR3 sequence is 13 residues long. CDR1 and CDR2 from the germline V gene are SGHNT and YENEEA. V lost 4 bases to trimming and J lost 6 bases; unmatched junction nucleotides: 4. The CDR3 coding sequence is TGTGCCAGCAGCTCGCCCGGGGGGGATACGCAGTATTTT. This codes for CASSSPGGDTQYF.

The rearrangement links TRBV7-3 to TRBJ1-2; D is perhaps TRBD1 (5 bases). Germline V lookup: CDR1 SGHTA, CDR2 FQGTGA. The CDR3 loop spans 14 amino acids. The ends were cut back, 0 bases at V and 6 bases at J, with 11 bases in the middle. CDR3 residues: CASSLTRTKHGYTF. The CDR3 nucleotides are TGTGCCAGCAGCTTAACGCGGACAAAGCATGGCTACACCTTC.

This chain links TRBV20-1 with TRBJ2-7; D possibly corresponds to TRBD1 (5 bases). The CDR3 is 11 amino acids. Germline-derived CDR1 and CDR2 are DFQATT and SNEGSKA (reference sequence). Trimming shortened V by 3 bases and J by 6 bases, and 9 bases separated the two germline ends. This CDR3 reads CSARPDTEQYF. CDR3 in DNA: TGCAGTGCTAGGCCGGACACCGAGCAGTACTTC.

The rearrangement uses TRBV4-2 and TRBJ2-1, with 9 positions matching TRBD2. This CDR3 region has 20 residues. Losses at the gene ends were 1 base for V and 0 bases for J; bases not matched to a gene: 13. Germline V CDR1 and CDR2: LGHNA, YNFKEQ. The CDR3: CASSQVRSGGSHSSYNEQFF. CDR3 in DNA: TGTGCCAGCAGCCAAGTTCGGAGCGGGGGGTCGCATAGCTCCTACAATGAGCAGTTCTTC.

The chain is built from TRBV4-3 and TRBJ2-3, with 8 bases aligning to TRBD2. Trimming took 0 bases from V and 3 from J; bases not matched to a gene: 5. Germline CDR1 reads LGHNA; CDR2 reads YSLEER. The CDR3 is 16 amino acids. CDR3 DNA sequence: TGCGCCAGCAGCCAAGATTTGGCTAGCGGGACAGATACGCAGTATTTT. As protein: CASSQDLASGTDTQYF.

DNA for the CDR3: TGCGCCAGCAGCCCCTATAGCGGGGGAGCAGATACGCAGTATTTT. Translation gives CASSPYSGGADTQYF. V and J are TRBV4-1 and TRBJ2-3; 9 bases line up with TRBD2. The V and J ends lost 4 bases and 4 bases, in that order; junction bases with no gene match: 6. From germline, CDR1 is MGHRA and CDR2 YSYEKL. The CDR3 has 15 residues.

V gene TRBV6-5 combines with J gene TRBJ2-7; TRBD1 agrees at 9 bases. V lost 0 bases and J lost 5; bases outside the gene matches: 8. The length of the CDR3 is 16 residues. CDR1 is MNHEY and CDR2 is SVGAGI in the germline V gene. The CDR3 region is CASSYSRTGGAHEQYF. CDR3 DNA: TGTGCCAGCAGTTACTCACGTACAGGGGGCGCCCACGAGCAGTACTTC.

The V and J genes are TRBV19 and TRBJ2-7, with no clear D. Germline V gene lookup returns CDR1 LNHDA and CDR2 SQIVND (reference sequence). V lost 1 base and J 2 bases, leaving 12 bases between the germline ends. This CDR3 is built from 15 residues. CDR3 residues: CASSIGVPGTYEQYF. As DNA, the CDR3 is TGTGCCAGTAGTATAGGAGTTCCAGGTACCTACGAGCAGTACTTC.

This clone was counted once. V and J are TRBV7-2 and TRBJ2-4; a weak D match, TRBD1 (5 bases). Germline V CDR1 and CDR2: SGHTA, FQGNSA. Trimming cost V 4 bases and J 9 bases, with 16 bases left between them. This CDR3 has 14 residues. CDR3 nucleotide sequence: TGTGCCAGCAGCTCTTGGACCCAGCAGGGCATTCAGTACTTC. Translated, it gives CASSSWTQQGIQYF.

With regard to this clone: A read error may produce the germline difference seen at one junction end. The chain is built from TRBV29-1 and TRBJ1-2; TRBD1 might be the D (5 bases). The CDR3 length is 13 residues. Germline-derived CDR1 and CDR2 are SQVTM and ANQGSEA. Here the CDR3 DNA reads TGCAGCGTCGAAGGTGGCGACAGTCGTGGCTACACCTTC. Protein sequence: CSVEGGDSRGYTF. The full variable domain, in which reference TRBV29-1 and TRBJ1-2 provide the parts outside the CDR3, is SAVISQKPSRDICQRGTSLTIQCQVDSQVTMMFWYRQQPGQSLTLIATANQGSEATYESGFVIDKFPISRPNLTFSTLTVSNMSPEDSSIYLCSVEGGDSRGYTFGSGTRLTVV.

On this clone itself: The sample contains more than one DNA sequence encoding this CDR3. The chain links TRBV5-1 to TRBJ2-1; TRBD2 aligns across 7 bases. The V and J ends lost 3 bases and 2 bases, in that order; junction bases with no gene match: 2. The length of the CDR3 is 14 residues. In germline, CDR1 is SGHRS, CDR2 YFSETQ. The CDR3 sequence: CASSSSGAYNEQFF. CDR3 nucleotide sequence: TGCGCCAGCAGCTCAAGCGGGGCCTACAATGAGCAGTTCTTC.

This sequence joins TRBV4-1 and TRBJ1-4; the match to TRBD1 covers 9 bases. The ends lost 6 bases at V and 8 bases at J; junction bases unmatched: 10. The CDR3 sequence is 15 residues long. Germline V gene lookup returns CDR1 MGHRA and CDR2 YSYEKL. CDR3 loop: CASRTTGTGREKLFF. CDR3 sequence (DNA): TGCGCCAGCAGAACCACCGGGACAGGGAGGGAAAAACTGTTTTTT.

V is TRBV5-1 and J is TRBJ2-5; 7 bases line up with TRBD2. The CDR3 sequence is 14 residues long. Unmatched junction bases numbered 5, after V lost 5 bases and J lost 1 base. Per the germline V gene, CDR1 is SGHRS and CDR2 is YFSETQ. The CDR3 is CASSTREGQETQYF. Here the CDR3 DNA reads TGCGCCAGCAGTACAAGGGAGGGCCAAGAGACCCAGTACTTC.

The CDR3 sequence is CSALGQGYGYTF. The CDR3 DNA reads as TGCAGCGCTCTGGGACAGGGCTATGGCTACACCTTC. This chain links TRBV29-1 with TRBJ1-2; 9 nucleotides align to TRBD1. The ends lost 7 bases at V and 4 bases at J; junction bases unmatched: 4. Germline CDR1 is SQVTM and CDR2 is ANQGSEA. The CDR3 sequence is 12 residues long.

The chain links TRBV2 to TRBJ1-2; D is possibly TRBD1 (6 bases). Trimming left V 7 bases short and J 0 bases short, with 12 bases between. CDR1 and CDR2 from the germline V gene are SNHLY and FYNNEI. The CDR3 extends over 14 amino acids. The CDR3 sequence is CASTEQGSNYGYTF. CDR3 nucleotides: TGTGCCAGCACCGAACAGGGATCTAACTATGGCTACACCTTC. The full variable domain, its missing parts supplied by reference TRBV2 and TRBJ1-2, is EPEVTQTPSHQVTQMGQEVILRCVPISNHLYFYWYRQILGQKVEFLVSFYNNEISEKSEIFDDQFSVERPDGSNFTLKIRSTKLEDSAMYFCASTEQGSNYGYTFGSGTRLTVV.